This TCR beta chain was identified in a study of neoadjuvant anti-PD-1 for oral cavity cancer. CDR3 length: 15 amino acids. The germline V gene encodes CDR1 SGHTA and CDR2 FQGNSA. Trimming took off 5 bases at V and 2 bases at J, with 13 bases between the two ends. This clone has more than one count but fewer than ten. Sequenced by immunoSEQ multiplex PCR; TCRdb stores in-frame clones only, minus some. The data show 6,700 or so clones, with around 82% seen just once and 3.2% held by the top ten. The TCR originated in a person aged 35-80 years with oral cavity squamous cell carcinoma. Source: PBMCs, taken before nivolumab (anti-PD-1) treatment. V and J are TRBV7-2 and TRBJ1-3; D is perhaps TRBD1 (5 bases). In DNA form, the CDR3 reads TGTGCCAGCAGCGCCCACACAGGACCTGGAAACACCATATATTTT. This encodes CASSAHTGPGNTIYF.